The TCR beta chain described here comes from a study of cytotoxic CD8 clonotypes in ibrutinib-treated CLL. Background on the study: Samples showed on average around 260,000 productive templates and over 80,000 productive rearrangements.

Germline CDR1 LNHDA, CDR2 SQIVND (reference sequence). The V and J ends lost 3 bases and 0 bases respectively, with 14 bases between them. There are 16 residues in the CDR3. Measured with immunoSEQ multiplex PCR; TCRdb has only the in-frame clones, and not every one. The sample contains tens of thousands of clones, over 60% of which appear only once. The chain has TRBV19 and TRBJ2-5; D is uncertain. The clonotype comes from a human donor with chronic lymphocytic leukemia. Sequences were derived from PBMCs, sampled after 12 months of ibrutinib treatment. CDR3 loop: CASSIVAGPYQETQYF. The CDR3 bases are TGTGCCAGTAGTATCGTAGCAGGCCCGTACCAAGAGACCCAGTACTTC.